The rows below give T cell receptor beta chains drawn from one sample of a study of blood T cells in healthy people across ages. TCRdb fed the 5' RACE reads into MiXCR, producing one record per CDR3 protein. The repertoire holds around 1,500,000 distinct CDR3 sequences, with roughly 28% as singletons. Sequencing input: blood. The receptor set was obtained from a woman aged 30 to 39 in good health. Both conserved end residues are part of each CDR3. A D gene is named only where the DNA matches it firmly. For some rows the clone size is stated as once, few or many, or as a class when expanded; others skip it.

.	TRBV19	TRBJ2-7	.	TGTGCCAGTAGTACGAGGGTCCCTCGCGAGCAGTACTTC	CASSTRVPREQYF
.	TRBV12-3/TRBV12-4	TRBJ2-7	.	TGTGCCAGCAGTTTAAAGGGAACAAGGAGGGACGAGCAGTACTTC	CASSLKGTRRDEQYF
.	TRBV19	TRBJ2-4	.	TGTGCCAGTAGTATAGTGTCAGACCTAGCCAAAAACATTCAGTACTTC	CASSIVSDLAKNIQYF
few	TRBV20-1	TRBJ2-3	.	TGCAGGGCCAAAGCGGGTACTAGCACAGATACGCAGTATTTT	CRAKAGTSTDTQYF
.	TRBV4-1	TRBJ2-1	TRBD2	TGCGCCAGCAGCCGAGTTACTAGCGGATCTTACAATGAGCAGTTCTTC	CASSRVTSGSYNEQFF
.	TRBV5-1	TRBJ2-1	.	TGCGCCAGCAGCTTGGTAGCGACAGGAGGTGAGCAGTTCTTC	CASSLVATGGEQFF
many	TRBV4-1	TRBJ2-3	.	TGCGCCAGCAGCCAAGATTTGTGGGCGGCAGAAAGCACAGATACGCAGTATTTT	CASSQDLWAAESTDTQYF
many	TRBV5-1	TRBJ2-2	.	TGTGCCAGCAGTTTAGGCCGGGAGCTGTTTTTT	CASSLGRELFF
.	TRBV15	TRBJ2-3	TRBD2	TGTGCCACCAGGACCCAAAGCGGGACTAGCGGGCCCGGAAGGTGTTTGGATACGCAGTATTTT	CATRTQSGTSGPGRCLDTQYF
.	TRBV5-1	TRBJ1-2	.	TGCGCCAGCAGCTTGGTGAGCCAGGGTTTCGGCTACACCTTC	CASSLVSQGFGYTF
.	TRBV6-6	TRBJ1-4	.	TGTGCCAGCAGTTCTCCGTTGGGCCCTAATGAAAAACTGTTTTTT	CASSSPLGPNEKLFF
few	TRBV15	TRBJ1-1	.	TGTGCCACCAGCAGAGATTACCCGGGACGGACGAACACTGAAGCTTTCTTT	CATSRDYPGRTNTEAFF
few	TRBV5-1	TRBJ1-2	.	TGCGCCAGCAGTCCGGACGTTAACTATGGCCACACCTTC	CASSPDVNYGHTF
few	TRBV12-3/TRBV12-4	TRBJ2-1	.	TGTGCCAGCAGACCAGCGGGCGATGAGCAGTTCTTC	CASRPAGDEQFF
many	TRBV29-1	TRBJ2-5	.	TGCAGCGTTGCTCCGCAGGACGGCAGAGGGGAGACCCAGTACTTC	CSVAPQDGRGETQYF
.	TRBV5-1	TRBJ2-1	TRBD2	TGCGCCAGCACCCTAGCGGGAGCCCACAATGAGCAGTTCTTC	CASTLAGAHNEQFF
many	TRBV20-1	TRBJ2-1	TRBD2	TGCAGTGCTAGAGATTCCGGGAGGAGCTCCTACAATGAGCAGTTCTTC	CSARDSGRSSYNEQFF
.	TRBV2	TRBJ2-5	TRBD2	TGTGCCAGCAGCGCCGGGACTAGCGGGAGTCTTGAGCAGTACTTC	CASSAGTSGSLEQYF
.	TRBV10-3	TRBJ1-4	TRBD1	TGTGCCATCAGACAGGGGGCAACTAATGAAAAACTGTTTTTT	CAIRQGATNEKLFF
.	TRBV5-4	TRBJ2-5	.	TGTGCCAGCAGACCGACAGGACCTCAAGAGACCCAGTACTTC	CASRPTGPQETQYF
few	TRBV2	TRBJ2-7	TRBD2	TGTGCCAGCGTAGCGGGAGGGTCTTACGAGCAGTACTTC	CASVAGGSYEQYF
few	TRBV7-2	TRBJ2-3	.	TGTGCCAGCAGCGTTAGCAATTGGGGAGATACGCAGTATTTT	CASSVSNWGDTQYF
.	TRBV10-2	TRBJ2-1	TRBD1	TGCGCCAGCAGTGAGGGTAGGGGACAGGGATCTTACAATGAGCAGTTCTTC	CASSEGRGQGSYNEQFF
few	TRBV7-3	TRBJ2-7	TRBD1	TGTGCCAGCAGCTTCCGGGACAGTCACTACGAGCAGTACTTC	CASSFRDSHYEQYF
.	TRBV7-9	TRBJ2-1	TRBD2	TGTGCCAGCAGCACCCAGCGGGGGATGGGTTTAGATGAGCAGTTCTTC	CASSTQRGMGLDEQFF
.	TRBV7-3	TRBJ2-1	TRBD2	TGTGCCAGCAGCTCAACGCGGGGGGACCTTTACAATGAGCAGTTCTTC	CASSSTRGDLYNEQFF
.	TRBV5-6	TRBJ2-7	.	TGTGCCAGCAGCGTTGCGCGGGCTCTCGAGCAGTACTTC	CASSVARALEQYF
.	TRBV29-1	TRBJ1-4	.	TGCAGCGCCGGACACCAGGATGAAAAACTGTTTTTT	CSAGHQDEKLFF
.	TRBV7-9	TRBJ1-2	.	TGTGCCAGCAGCACCGCCGGGGCAGGGGCTTCTGGCTACACCTTC	CASSTAGAGASGYTF
.	TRBV6-5	TRBJ2-1	.	TGTGCCAGCAGTTACGACAGATTCGGCAATGAGCAGTTCTTC	CASSYDRFGNEQFF
few	TRBV5-1	TRBJ2-1	TRBD2	TGCTCCAGCAGCTTGGGGCGGGGGTCCTACAATGAGCAGTTCTTC	CSSSLGRGSYNEQFF
few	TRBV10-1	TRBJ1-1	.	TGCGCCAGCAGTGGACAGTCGGACACTGAAGCTTTCTTT	CASSGQSDTEAFF
once	TRBV12-3/TRBV12-4	TRBJ1-1	TRBD1	TGTGCCAGCAGTCCACAGGGGATCGCTTTCTTT	CASSPQGIAFF
.	TRBV20-1	TRBJ1-2	.	TGCAGTGCTAGCGGTGGGGATTACTATGGCTACACCTTC	CSASGGDYYGYTF
few	TRBV20-1	TRBJ1-5	.	TGCAGTGCTAGTTGGTCCAATAGCAATCAGCCCCAGCATTTT	CSASWSNSNQPQHF
.	TRBV5-1	TRBJ1-2	.	TGCGCCAGCAGCTTGGGGCCAGGGCAGGGACGCGGCTACACCTTC	CASSLGPGQGRGYTF
few	TRBV20-1	TRBJ2-7	.	TGCAGTGCTAAGAAGGGGGGAATAGGCTACGAGCAGTACTTC	CSAKKGGIGYEQYF
few	TRBV20-1	TRBJ1-2	.	TGCACCGCGGGTGGGATGGGCTATGGCTACACCTTC	CTAGGMGYGYTF
.	TRBV12-3/TRBV12-4	TRBJ2-1	.	TGTGCCAGCATGTGGGGGGGGGCGGGGAATGAGCAGTTCTTC	CASMWGGAGNEQFF
many	TRBV12-3/TRBV12-4	TRBJ2-3	.	TGTGCCACCGGGGTAGGGACAGATACGCAGTATTTT	CATGVGTDTQYF
.	TRBV27	TRBJ2-2	TRBD2	TGTGCCAGCAGTTTTACGGGACTAGCGGGGCCCGGGGAGCTGTTTTTT	CASSFTGLAGPGELFF
.	TRBV30	TRBJ2-5	.	TGTGCCTGGAGGGACTTTCAAGAGACCCAGTACTTC	CAWRDFQETQYF
few	TRBV11-2	TRBJ2-5	.	TGTGCCAGCAGCTGTGGTGGGGAGGCAGAGACCCAGTACTTC	CASSCGGEAETQYF
few	TRBV6-1	TRBJ1-4	.	TGTGCCAGCAGTAAGGGATTCCGAGGCAGTGAAGAAAAACTGTTTTTT	CASSKGFRGSEEKLFF
.	TRBV7-6	TRBJ2-4	TRBD1	TGTGCCAGCAGCTCAAAAACTGCAGGGGGCCAAAACATTCAGTACTTC	CASSSKTAGGQNIQYF
.	TRBV7-3	TRBJ1-6	TRBD1	TGTGCCAGCAGCTTACGGACAGGATATAATTCACCCCTCCACTTT	CASSLRTGYNSPLHF
.	TRBV29-1	TRBJ2-1	TRBD2	TGCAGCGCTGGGCAGCGGGAGAAAACACTTGAGCAGTTCTTC	CSAGQREKTLEQFF
.	TRBV9	TRBJ2-5	TRBD2	TGTGCCAGCAGCGTAGAAGGGACTAGCGGGGGGGTCCAAGAGACCCAGTACTTC	CASSVEGTSGGVQETQYF